Below, 10 T cell receptor beta chains from the same sample are listed, as sequenced in a study of cytomegalovirus exposure and HLA in healthy donors. The PCR used 60 Vbeta and 13 Jbeta primers. Clones were read by immunoSEQ multiplex PCR, and TCRdb kept only the in-frame ones, dropping some. Among around 68,000 clones, approximately 77% were seen once, and the ten largest hold more than 7%. Material: PBMCs. The receptors come from a woman in her 30s in good health and CMV-seropositive.

This chain links TRBV19 with TRBJ1-2, with a weak D call TRBD1 (6 bases). Germline-derived CDR1 and CDR2 are LNHDA and SQIVND (reference sequence). The CDR3 loop spans 16 amino acids. Trimming stripped 5 bases from V and 8 bases from J, with 24 bases between. In DNA form, the CDR3 reads TGTGCCAGTAGTCTCCCCCCGGGGGCGGGGGTGAGAGGCTACACCTTC. Its protein product is CASSLPPGAGVRGYTF.

The rearrangement links TRBV28 to TRBJ1-3, with 8 positions matching TRBD1. Trimming removed 9 bases from V and 6 bases from J; junction bases left unmatched: 7. This CDR3 spans 13 amino acids. The germline CDR1 and CDR2 sequences are MDHEN and SYDVKM. The CDR3 region has the DNA TGTGCCAGTAACCGGGACAGGCAAAACACCATATATTTT. Residues: CASNRDRQNTIYF.

CDR3 sequence: CASSTFGGGIAETQYF. CDR3 DNA sequence: TGTGCCAGTAGCACCTTTGGCGGAGGGATTGCAGAGACCCAGTACTTC. The rearrangement joins TRBV19 to TRBJ2-5; TRBD2 is a possible D gene (6 bases). The V gene's germline CDR1 is LNHDA and CDR2 SQIVND (reference sequence). V was pared by 6 bases and J by 4 bases, with 21 bases between. The CDR3 spans 16 residues.

The rearrangement uses TRBV12-5 and TRBJ1-1; D possibly corresponds to TRBD1 (6 bases). Trimming stripped 5 bases from V and 2 bases from J, with 12 bases between. Germline V gene sequence: CDR1 LGHNT, CDR2 FRNRAP. This CDR3 has 14 residues. The CDR3 DNA is TGTGCTAGTGGTACAGGGACCGCAAACACTGAAGCTTTCTTT. The encoded protein is CASGTGTANTEAFF.

J is TRBJ2-1 and V is TRBV7-9; TRBD2 aligns across 8 bases. The V segment lost 5 bases and the J segment 6 bases; nucleotides outside the gene matches: 12. The V gene's germline CDR1 is SEHNR and CDR2 FQNEAQ (reference sequence). The CDR3 spans 16 residues. The CDR3 DNA is TGTGCCAGCAGCCCACCGAGCGGGAGTTTCGTCAATGAGCAGTTCTTC. Protein sequence: CASSPPSGSFVNEQFF.

V usage is TRBV29-1 and J usage is TRBJ2-1; D unresolved. The CDR3 extends over 15 amino acids. With 7 bases removed from V and 4 bases from J, the gap between germline ends came to 20 bases. CDR1 and CDR2 from the germline V gene are SQVTM and ANQGSEA. Here the CDR3 DNA reads TGCAGCGCAGGTCTCGGCAGTTTACGTTACAATGAGCAGTTCTTC. This codes for CSAGLGSLRYNEQFF.

The chain employs TRBV5-1 and TRBJ2-6; 7 nucleotides match TRBD2. V lost 3 bases and J lost 0; bases outside the gene matches: 9. CDR1 is SGHRS and CDR2 is YFSETQ in the germline V gene. The length of the CDR3 is 18 residues. CDR3 bases: TGCGCCAGCAGCTCCCGACTAGCTCTTAACTCTGGGGCCAACGTCCTGACTTTC. As protein: CASSSRLALNSGANVLTF.

V gene TRBV10-3 combines with J gene TRBJ1-1, with D possibly TRBD1 on 6 matching bases. The ends were cut back, 2 bases at V and 1 base at J, with 14 bases in the middle. The germline V gene has CDR1 ENHRY and CDR2 SYGVKD. The CDR3 length is 16 residues. CDR3 region: CAISEPLTGGNTEAFF. DNA for the CDR3: TGTGCCATCAGTGAGCCCCTGACAGGCGGGAACACTGAAGCTTTCTTT.

This clone came up once. The rearrangement joins TRBV5-1 to TRBJ1-2; TRBD1 matches at 8 bases. Germline loops: CDR1 SGHRS, CDR2 YFSETQ. The CDR3 has 15 amino acids. The V and J ends lost 0 bases and 3 bases, in that order; junction bases with no gene match: 4. CDR3 DNA: TGCGCCAGCAGCTTGGAGACAGGGGCGGACTATGGCTACACCTTC. The encoded protein is CASSLETGADYGYTF.

This clone showed up just a few times. The genes are TRBV2 and TRBJ1-1; D gene ambiguous. In germline, CDR1 is SNHLY, CDR2 FYNNEI. The V gene lost 5 bases and the J gene lost 4 bases, with 11 bases spanning the gap. This CDR3 has 13 residues. In DNA, the CDR3 is TGTGCCAGCAGTCAGGAGGAAACCACTGAAGCTTTCTTT. It encodes CASSQEETTEAFF.